Listed here are 11 T cell receptor beta chains from one sample, sequenced in a study of blood T cell repertoires in COVID-19. Only in-frame clones appear in the TCRdb table, and some are missing; sequencing was by immunoSEQ multiplex PCR. The sample shows 250,000 to 300,000 clones, approximately 81% of them seen only once. The sequencing sample was made of PBMCs or T cells enriched from blood (not recorded which). The receptor set was obtained from a woman between 45 and 60 years old who had been exposed to COVID-19.

CDR3 DNA: TGTGCCAGCTCACCACCGGGCGGGGAAAAACTGTTTTTT. This sequence encodes CASSPPGGEKLFF. The rearrangement joins TRBV18 to TRBJ1-4, with D hard to call. Trimming took 0 bases from V and 8 from J, leaving 7 bases between them. The CDR3 totals 13 residues. Germline V gene sequence: CDR1 KGHSH, CDR2 LQKENI.

V usage is TRBV7-2 and J usage is TRBJ2-7, with D perhaps matching TRBD1 (6 bases). The ends were cut back, 5 bases at V and 2 bases at J, with 10 bases in the middle. The CDR3 covers 13 residues. Germline CDR1 is SGHTA and CDR2 is FQGNSA. CDR3 region: CASSRDIAYEQYF. The CDR3 nucleotides read TGTGCCAGCAGCCGGGACATCGCCTACGAGCAGTACTTC.

The table lists this clone with many counts. The J gene is TRBJ1-2, the V gene TRBV19, with D uncertain. Trimming left V 6 bases short and J 2 bases short, with 10 bases between. The CDR3 totals 13 residues. In germline, CDR1 is LNHDA, CDR2 SQIVND (reference sequence). The CDR3 coding sequence is TGTGCCAGTAGCCTTTGGGAGAACTATGGCTACACCTTC. Protein: CASSLWENYGYTF.

This clone was counted between two and nine times. The genes are TRBV11-3 and TRBJ2-2, with 10 bases aligning to TRBD1. The CDR3 sequence is 16 residues long. Germline V gene data show CDR1 as SGHNT and CDR2 as YENEEA. J lost 7 bases, V lost 5 bases, and 10 bases had no gene match. The CDR3 DNA sequence: TGTGCCAGCAGCGTAGCCCCGGACAGGGGGAACGGGGAGCTGTTTTTT. The encoded protein is CASSVAPDRGNGELFF.

V usage is TRBV10-2 and J usage is TRBJ1-1; 8 nucleotides align to TRBD1. Germline V lookup: CDR1 WSHSY, CDR2 SAAADI. Trimming took 6 bases from V and 7 from J; bases not matched to a gene: 7. CDR3 size: 13 residues. The CDR3 sequence: CASRVDRVGEAFF. Written as DNA, the CDR3 is TGCGCCAGCAGGGTGGACAGGGTCGGTGAAGCTTTCTTT.

This chain uses TRBV5-5 with TRBJ1-1; 10 bases align to TRBD1. Trimming took 1 base from V and 3 from J; bases not matched to a gene: 6. CDR1 SGHKS and CDR2 YYEKEE come from the germline V gene (reference sequence). The CDR3 sequence is 16 residues long. CDR3 loop: CASSLYPGQGDTEAFF. As DNA, the CDR3 is TGTGCCAGCAGCTTGTACCCTGGACAGGGGGACACTGAAGCTTTCTTT.

This sequence joins TRBV5-6 and TRBJ2-3; TRBD2 agrees at 8 bases. The CDR3 length is 15 residues. Losses at the gene ends were 1 base for V and 4 bases for J; bases not matched to a gene: 5. CDR1 is SGHDT, CDR2 YYEEEE, per germline. The CDR3 DNA is TGTGCCAGCAGCTTGTTTGCGGGGGGTTCAGATACGCAGTATTTT. This encodes CASSLFAGGSDTQYF. Drawing the rest from reference TRBV5-6 and TRBJ2-3, the complete variable domain is DAGVTQSPTHLIKTRGQQVTLRCSPKSGHDTVSWYQQALGQGPQFIFQYYEEEERQRGNFPDRFSGHQFPNYSSELNVNALLLGDSALYLCASSLFAGGSDTQYFGPGTRLTVL.

The chain has TRBV27 and TRBJ1-4; unclear D gene. The germline V gene has CDR1 MNHEY and CDR2 SMNVEV (reference sequence). The CDR3 covers 14 residues. Trimming removed 0 bases at V and 4 bases at J, with 6 bases between. The CDR3, as DNA: TGTGCCAGCAGTTTATCCGCGCTTAATGAAAAACTGTTTTTT. It yields the protein CASSLSALNEKLFF.

V and J are TRBV6-5 and TRBJ2-7, with D perhaps TRBD2 (6 bases). The V end lost 11 bases, the J end lost 2 bases, and 16 bases lay between the germline ends. The CDR3 extends over 13 amino acids. CDR1 MNHEY and CDR2 SVGAGI come from the germline V gene. The CDR3 spells CASRDSLTYEQYF. The CDR3 DNA sequence: TGTGCCTCCCGGGACTCTCTCACCTACGAGCAGTACTTC.

The rearrangement links TRBV7-8 to TRBJ1-2, with 7 bases matching TRBD1. Germline loops: CDR1 SGHVS, CDR2 FQNEAQ. V dropped 4 bases and J dropped 8; count of bases not matched to a gene: 4. The CDR3 runs to 12 residues. The CDR3 DNA reads as TGTGCCAGCAGCTCGGACAGGCGCGGCTACACCTTC. It encodes CASSSDRRGYTF.

The chain couples TRBV2 to TRBJ2-7; 7 bases line up with TRBD2. From germline, CDR1 is SNHLY and CDR2 FYNNEI. After removal of 2 bases from V and 12 bases from J, the junction contained 10 bases not matched to a gene. CDR3 length: 13 amino acids. The CDR3 region has the DNA TGTGCCAGCAGTGAAAGTTTGGGAGGGGCGCGGTACTTC. Translation: CASSESLGGARYF.